A selection of T cell receptor beta chains follows, all from one sample in a study of cytomegalovirus exposure and HLA in healthy donors. Clones were read by immunoSEQ multiplex PCR, and TCRdb kept only the in-frame ones, dropping some. The table includes about 160,000 clones, 75% to 80% detected once. Specimen: PBMCs. Receptors originate from a woman aged 45-65 years in good health and CMV-seropositive. CDR3s include the opening cysteine and the closing phenylalanine or tryptophan. The D gene is left open where the match is weak. Expanded clones are given a class, and other clones once, few, many or no size at all.

CDR3 protein: CASSVTEDSTGELFF; CDR3 DNA: TGTGCCAGCAGTGTAACAGAAGATAGCACCGGGGAGCTGTTTTTT; V gene: TRBV25-1; J gene: TRBJ2-2; clone size: .; D gene: .
CDR3 protein: CATSRDRDSSYNEQFF; CDR3 DNA: TGTGCCACCAGCAGAGACCGGGACTCATCCTACAATGAGCAGTTCTTC; V gene: TRBV15; J gene: TRBJ2-1; clone size: .; D gene: .
CDR3 protein: CATCQGPSGGKETQYF; CDR3 DNA: TGTGCCACCTGCCAGGGGCCTTCAGGGGGTAAAGAGACCCAGTACTTC; V gene: TRBV10-3; J gene: TRBJ2-5; clone size: .; D gene: TRBD1
CDR3 protein: CASSGEPGGGTEAFF; CDR3 DNA: TGTGCCAGTAGTGGTGAGCCAGGGGGAGGCACTGAAGCTTTCTTT; V gene: TRBV19; J gene: TRBJ1-1; clone size: .; D gene: TRBD1
CDR3 protein: CASSENGSGTRYF; CDR3 DNA: TGTGCCAGCAGTGAAAACGGGTCGGGGACTAGGTACTTC; V gene: TRBV6-1; J gene: TRBJ2-7; clone size: .; D gene: TRBD2
CDR3 protein: CASSSGGSMGNQPQHF; CDR3 DNA: TGTGCCAGTAGTAGTGGAGGGAGTATGGGCAATCAGCCCCAGCATTTT; V gene: TRBV19; J gene: TRBJ1-5; clone size: .; D gene: .
CDR3 protein: CASSQVGRGRNYEQYF; CDR3 DNA: TGCGCCAGCAGCCAAGTCGGTCGGGGAAGGAACTACGAGCAGTACTTC; V gene: TRBV4-1; J gene: TRBJ2-7; clone size: .; D gene: .
CDR3 protein: CASSQNQPQHF; CDR3 DNA: TGTGCCAGCAGCCAGAATCAGCCCCAGCATTTT; V gene: TRBV28; J gene: TRBJ1-5; clone size: .; D gene: .
CDR3 protein: CATQYTGGTDTGELFF; CDR3 DNA: TGTGCCACTCAATACACAGGGGGGACGGACACCGGGGAGCTGTTTTTT; V gene: TRBV19; J gene: TRBJ2-2; clone size: .; D gene: TRBD1
CDR3 protein: CASSDYTSGGPGELFF; CDR3 DNA: TGTGCCAGCAGTGACTACACTAGCGGGGGCCCCGGGGAGCTGTTTTTT; V gene: TRBV25-1; J gene: TRBJ2-2; clone size: .; D gene: TRBD2
CDR3 protein: CASSLESGELFF; CDR3 DNA: TGTGCCAGCAGCTTGGAGTCCGGGGAGCTGTTTTTT; V gene: TRBV7-9; J gene: TRBJ2-2; clone size: .; D gene: .
CDR3 protein: CSVETRAGAFF; CDR3 DNA: TGCAGCGTTGAAACCAGGGCTGGAGCTTTCTTT; V gene: TRBV29-1; J gene: TRBJ1-1; clone size: .; D gene: .
CDR3 protein: CASSFGQGGDQPQHF; CDR3 DNA: TGTGCCAGCAGCTTTGGACAGGGGGGTGATCAGCCCCAGCATTTT; V gene: TRBV7-2; J gene: TRBJ1-5; clone size: .; D gene: TRBD1
CDR3 protein: CASSLAGTAPYEQYF; CDR3 DNA: TGTGCCAGCAGCTTGGCCGGGACAGCTCCATACGAGCAGTACTTC; V gene: TRBV5-4; J gene: TRBJ2-7; clone size: .; D gene: TRBD1
CDR3 protein: CASSSGTGTGELFF; CDR3 DNA: TGTGCCAGCAGCTCCGGGACAGGCACCGGGGAGCTGTTTTTT; V gene: TRBV5-4; J gene: TRBJ2-2; clone size: few; D gene: TRBD1
CDR3 protein: CASSMASPSYEQYF; CDR3 DNA: TGTGCCAGTAGTATGGCTTCCCCTTCCTACGAGCAGTACTTC; V gene: TRBV19; J gene: TRBJ2-7; clone size: .; D gene: .
CDR3 protein: CASSGLANYGYTF; CDR3 DNA: TGTGCCAGCAGCGGTTTAGCTAACTATGGCTACACCTTC; V gene: TRBV5-6; J gene: TRBJ1-2; clone size: .; D gene: .
CDR3 protein: CASSLGRLSTDTQYF; CDR3 DNA: TGTGCCAGCAGCTTGGGCAGGCTAAGCACAGATACGCAGTATTTT; V gene: TRBV5-4; J gene: TRBJ2-3; clone size: once; D gene: .
CDR3 protein: CASSSEGTSGTGELFF; CDR3 DNA: TGTGCCAGCAGTTCCGAGGGGACTAGCGGCACCGGGGAGCTGTTTTTT; V gene: TRBV6-5; J gene: TRBJ2-2; clone size: .; D gene: TRBD2
CDR3 protein: CASRGEGVNTGELFF; CDR3 DNA: TGCGCCAGCAGGGGGGAGGGCGTAAACACCGGGGAGCTGTTTTTT; V gene: TRBV10-2; J gene: TRBJ2-2; clone size: .; D gene: TRBD2
CDR3 protein: CASSGPIAGGHLNTQYF; CDR3 DNA: TGTGCCAGCAGTGGTCCCATAGCGGGGGGGCATTTGAATACGCAGTATTTT; V gene: TRBV25-1; J gene: TRBJ2-3; clone size: .; D gene: TRBD2
CDR3 protein: CASSRRPGTSGDEQFF; CDR3 DNA: TGTGCCAGCAGCCGTAGGCCCGGGACTAGCGGTGATGAGCAGTTCTTC; V gene: TRBV7-6; J gene: TRBJ2-1; clone size: .; D gene: TRBD2
CDR3 protein: CASSVEFVHDKNNQPQHF; CDR3 DNA: TGTGCCAGCAGCGTAGAATTCGTACACGACAAAAATAATCAGCCCCAGCATTTT; V gene: TRBV9; J gene: TRBJ1-5; clone size: .; D gene: .
CDR3 protein: CASSLTGTSNQPQHF; CDR3 DNA: TGCGCCAGCAGCCTTACCGGGACAAGCAATCAGCCCCAGCATTTT; V gene: TRBV5-1; J gene: TRBJ1-5; clone size: .; D gene: .
CDR3 protein: CASSKERTRGLLNF; CDR3 DNA: TGTGCCAGCAGCAAAGAGAGGACAAGGGGGTTATTGAACTTC; V gene: TRBV21-1; J gene: TRBJ2-4; clone size: once; D gene: .
CDR3 protein: CASSDGTINQETQYF; CDR3 DNA: TGCGCCAGCAGCGACGGGACTATCAATCAAGAGACCCAGTACTTC; V gene: TRBV5-1; J gene: TRBJ2-5; clone size: .; D gene: TRBD2
CDR3 protein: CASSVGSGTGSKMNYGYTF; CDR3 DNA: TGTGCCAGCAGCGTAGGTTCCGGGACAGGTTCGAAGATGAACTATGGCTACACCTTC; V gene: TRBV9; J gene: TRBJ1-2; clone size: .; D gene: TRBD1
CDR3 protein: CASSDPGGGDQPQHF; CDR3 DNA: TGTGCCAGCAGTGACCCTGGAGGGGGCGACCAGCCCCAGCATTTT; V gene: TRBV2; J gene: TRBJ1-5; clone size: .; D gene: TRBD1
CDR3 protein: CASSLAISGGFYNEQFF; CDR3 DNA: TGTGCCAGCAGCTTAGCCATTAGCGGGGGCTTTTACAATGAGCAGTTCTTC; V gene: TRBV11-2; J gene: TRBJ2-1; clone size: .; D gene: TRBD2